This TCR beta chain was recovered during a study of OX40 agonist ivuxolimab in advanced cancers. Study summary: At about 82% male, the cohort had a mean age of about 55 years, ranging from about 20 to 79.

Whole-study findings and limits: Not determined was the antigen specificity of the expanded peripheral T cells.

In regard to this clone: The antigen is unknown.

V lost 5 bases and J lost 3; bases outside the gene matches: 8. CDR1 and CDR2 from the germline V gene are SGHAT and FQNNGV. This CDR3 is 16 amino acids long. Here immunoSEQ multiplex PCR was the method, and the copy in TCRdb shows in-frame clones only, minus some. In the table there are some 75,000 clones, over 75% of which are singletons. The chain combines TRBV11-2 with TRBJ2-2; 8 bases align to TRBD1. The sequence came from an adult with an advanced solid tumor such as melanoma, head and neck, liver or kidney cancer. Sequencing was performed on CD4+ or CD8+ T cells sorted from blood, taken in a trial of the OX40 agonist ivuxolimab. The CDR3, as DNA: TGTGCCAGCAGCCTCCAGGGGGCCTATTACACCGGGGAGCTGTTTTTT. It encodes CASSLQGAYYTGELFF.